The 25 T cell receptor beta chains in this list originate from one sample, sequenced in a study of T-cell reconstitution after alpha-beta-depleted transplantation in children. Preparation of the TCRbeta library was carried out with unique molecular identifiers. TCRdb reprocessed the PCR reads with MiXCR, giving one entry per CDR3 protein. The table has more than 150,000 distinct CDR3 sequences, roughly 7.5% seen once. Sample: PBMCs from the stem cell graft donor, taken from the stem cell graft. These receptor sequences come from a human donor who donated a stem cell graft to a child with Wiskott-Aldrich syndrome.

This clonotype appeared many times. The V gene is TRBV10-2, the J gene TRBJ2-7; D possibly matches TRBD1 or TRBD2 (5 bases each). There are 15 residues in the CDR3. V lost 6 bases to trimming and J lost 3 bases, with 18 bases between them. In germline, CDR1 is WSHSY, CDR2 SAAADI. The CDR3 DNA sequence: TGCGCCAGCAGACCCGACAGTCCGGGAATCTACGAGCAGTACTTC. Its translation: CASRPDSPGIYEQYF.

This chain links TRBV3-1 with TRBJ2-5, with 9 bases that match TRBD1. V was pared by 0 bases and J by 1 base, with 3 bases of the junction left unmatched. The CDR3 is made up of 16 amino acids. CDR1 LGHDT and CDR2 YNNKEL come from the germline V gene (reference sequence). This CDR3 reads CASSQDGDRAQETQYF. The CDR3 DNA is TGTGCCAGCAGCCAAGATGGGGACAGGGCCCAAGAGACCCAGTACTTC.

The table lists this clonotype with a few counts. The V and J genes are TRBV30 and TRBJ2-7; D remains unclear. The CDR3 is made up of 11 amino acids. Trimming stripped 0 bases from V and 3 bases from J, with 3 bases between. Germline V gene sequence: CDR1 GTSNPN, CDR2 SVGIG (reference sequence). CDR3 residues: CAWSVNYEQYF. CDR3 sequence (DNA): TGTGCCTGGAGTGTTAACTACGAGCAGTACTTC.

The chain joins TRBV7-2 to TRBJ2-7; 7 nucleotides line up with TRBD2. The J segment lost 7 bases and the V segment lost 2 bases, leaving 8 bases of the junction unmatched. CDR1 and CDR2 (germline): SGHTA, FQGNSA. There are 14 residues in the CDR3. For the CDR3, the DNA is TGTGCCAGCAGCTTAAGGCGGGAGTCTGGAGAGCAGTACTTC. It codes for CASSLRRESGEQYF.

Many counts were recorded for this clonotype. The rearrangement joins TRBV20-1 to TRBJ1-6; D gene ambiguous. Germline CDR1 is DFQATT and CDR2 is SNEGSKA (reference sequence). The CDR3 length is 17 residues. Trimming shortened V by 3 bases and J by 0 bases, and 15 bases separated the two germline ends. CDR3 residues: CSASMSPRSSYNSPLHF. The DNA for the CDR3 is TGCAGTGCTAGTATGTCCCCGAGAAGCTCCTATAATTCACCCCTCCACTTT.

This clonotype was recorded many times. CDR3 residues: CASSQVYPSGGTDTQYF. CDR3 DNA: TGCGCCAGCAGCCAAGTCTATCCTAGCGGGGGCACAGATACGCAGTATTTT. The chain combines TRBV4-3 with TRBJ2-3; 9 positions agree with TRBD2. The V and J ends lost 1 base and 1 base, in that order; junction bases with no gene match: 6. Per the germline V gene, CDR1 is LGHNA and CDR2 is YSLEER. The CDR3 runs to 17 residues.

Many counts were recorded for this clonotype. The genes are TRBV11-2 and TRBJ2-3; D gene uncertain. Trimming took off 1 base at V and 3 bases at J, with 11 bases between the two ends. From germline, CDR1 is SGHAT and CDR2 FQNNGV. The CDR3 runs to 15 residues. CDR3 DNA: TGTGCCAGCAGCTTAGTTGCAGGTGCTACAGATACGCAGTATTTT. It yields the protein CASSLVAGATDTQYF.

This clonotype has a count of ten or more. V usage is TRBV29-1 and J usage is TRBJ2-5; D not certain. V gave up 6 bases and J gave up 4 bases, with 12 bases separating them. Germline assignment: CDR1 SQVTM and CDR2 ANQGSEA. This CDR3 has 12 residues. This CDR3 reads CSVSHESETQYF. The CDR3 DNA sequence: TGCAGCGTCTCCCACGAGTCAGAGACCCAGTACTTC.

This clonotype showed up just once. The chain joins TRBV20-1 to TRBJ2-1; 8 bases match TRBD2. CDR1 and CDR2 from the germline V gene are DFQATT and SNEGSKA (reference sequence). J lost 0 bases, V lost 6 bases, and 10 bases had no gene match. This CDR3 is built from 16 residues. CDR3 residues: CSARREGGASYNEQFF. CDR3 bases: TGCAGTGCCCGCCGGGAGGGAGGAGCCTCCTACAATGAGCAGTTCTTC.

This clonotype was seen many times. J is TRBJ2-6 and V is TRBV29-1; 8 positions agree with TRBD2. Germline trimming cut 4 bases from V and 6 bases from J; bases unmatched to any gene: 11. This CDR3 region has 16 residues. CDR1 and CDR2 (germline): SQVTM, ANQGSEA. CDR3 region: CSVVLVGGATANVLTF. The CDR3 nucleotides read TGCAGCGTTGTTTTGGTCGGGGGGGCTACGGCCAACGTCCTGACTTTC.

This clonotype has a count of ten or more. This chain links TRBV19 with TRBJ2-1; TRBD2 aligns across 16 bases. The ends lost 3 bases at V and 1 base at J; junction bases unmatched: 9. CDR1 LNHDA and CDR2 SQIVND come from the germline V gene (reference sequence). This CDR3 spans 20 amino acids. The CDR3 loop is CASSIQGLAGGPMSYNEQFF. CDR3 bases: TGTGCCAGTAGTATCCAGGGACTAGCGGGAGGGCCTATGTCCTACAATGAGCAGTTCTTC.

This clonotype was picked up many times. The CDR3 bases are TGCGCCAGCAGCTTTGAGGGGGAAAGGAATTCACCCCTCCACTTT. Its translation: CASSFEGERNSPLHF. This chain links TRBV5-1 with TRBJ1-6; tentative D call: TRBD1 (6 bases). The germline gives CDR1 SGHRS, CDR2 YFSETQ. Trimming shortened V by 2 bases and J by 7 bases, and 13 bases separated the two germline ends. The CDR3 has 15 amino acids.

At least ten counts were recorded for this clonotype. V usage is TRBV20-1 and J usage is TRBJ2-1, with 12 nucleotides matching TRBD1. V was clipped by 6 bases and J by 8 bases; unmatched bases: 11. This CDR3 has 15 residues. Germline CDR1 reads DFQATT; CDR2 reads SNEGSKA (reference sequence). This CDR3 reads CSAVSRDRGLDEQFF. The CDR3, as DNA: TGCAGTGCCGTATCTCGGGACAGGGGGCTGGATGAGCAGTTCTTC.

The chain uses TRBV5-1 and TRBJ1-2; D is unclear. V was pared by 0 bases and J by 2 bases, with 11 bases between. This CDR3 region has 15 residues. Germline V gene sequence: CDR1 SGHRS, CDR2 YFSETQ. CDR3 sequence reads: CASSLAVSGNYGYTF. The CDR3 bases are TGCGCCAGCAGCTTGGCGGTGAGCGGGAACTATGGCTACACCTTC.

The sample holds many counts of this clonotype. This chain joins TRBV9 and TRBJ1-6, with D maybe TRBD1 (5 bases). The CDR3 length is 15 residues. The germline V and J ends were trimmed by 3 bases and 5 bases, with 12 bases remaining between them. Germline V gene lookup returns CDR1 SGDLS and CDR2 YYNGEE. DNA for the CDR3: TGTGCCAGCAGCGAGGGCAGGGCGGATAATTCACCCCTCCACTTT. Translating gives CASSEGRADNSPLHF.

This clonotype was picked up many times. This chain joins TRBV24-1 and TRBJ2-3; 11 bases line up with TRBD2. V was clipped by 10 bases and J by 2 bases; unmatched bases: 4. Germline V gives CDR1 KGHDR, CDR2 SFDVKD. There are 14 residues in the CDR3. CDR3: CATGTSGITDTQYF. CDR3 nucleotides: TGTGCCACGGGGACTAGCGGAATCACAGATACGCAGTATTTT.

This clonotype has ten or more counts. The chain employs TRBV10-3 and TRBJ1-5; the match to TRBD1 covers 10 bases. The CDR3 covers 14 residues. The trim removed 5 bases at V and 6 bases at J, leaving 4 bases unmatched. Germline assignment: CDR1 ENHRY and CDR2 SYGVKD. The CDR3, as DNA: TGTGCCATCAGTCGGACAGGGGGTACTCAGCCCCAGCATTTT. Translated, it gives CAISRTGGTQPQHF.

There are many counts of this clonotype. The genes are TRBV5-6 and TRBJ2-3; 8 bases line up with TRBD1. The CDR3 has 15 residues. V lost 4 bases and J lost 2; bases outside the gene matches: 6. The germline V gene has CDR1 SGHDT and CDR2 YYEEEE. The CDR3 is CASSGGQENTDTQYF. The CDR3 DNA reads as TGTGCCAGCAGCGGGGGACAGGAGAACACAGATACGCAGTATTTT.

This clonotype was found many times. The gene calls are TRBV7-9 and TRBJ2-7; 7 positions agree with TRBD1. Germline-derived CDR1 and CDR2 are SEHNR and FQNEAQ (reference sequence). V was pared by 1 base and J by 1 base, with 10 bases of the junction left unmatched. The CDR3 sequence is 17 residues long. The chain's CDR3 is CASSLGGRDRRSYEQYF. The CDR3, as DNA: TGTGCCAGCAGCTTAGGAGGTCGGGACAGAAGATCCTACGAGCAGTACTTC.

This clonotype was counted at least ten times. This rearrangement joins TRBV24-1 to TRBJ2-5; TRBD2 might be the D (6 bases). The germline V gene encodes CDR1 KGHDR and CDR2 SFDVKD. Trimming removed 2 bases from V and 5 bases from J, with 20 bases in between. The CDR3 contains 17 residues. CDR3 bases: TGTGCCACCAGTGATTCGCGGGGAAGGGACCTGGAGGAGACCCAGTACTTC. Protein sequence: CATSDSRGRDLEETQYF.

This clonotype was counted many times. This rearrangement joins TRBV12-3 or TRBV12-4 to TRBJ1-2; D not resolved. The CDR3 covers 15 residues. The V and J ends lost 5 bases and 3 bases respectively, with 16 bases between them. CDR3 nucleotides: TGTGCCAGCAGTCTTGGTACAGCCTCCGACTATGGCTACACCTTC. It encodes CASSLGTASDYGYTF.

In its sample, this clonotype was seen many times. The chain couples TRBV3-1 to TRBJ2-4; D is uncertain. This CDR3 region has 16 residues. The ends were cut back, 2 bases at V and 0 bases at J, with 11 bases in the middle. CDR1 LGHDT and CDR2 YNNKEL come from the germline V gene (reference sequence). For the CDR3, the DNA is TGTGCCAGCAGCCAAAGAGGATCGCTAGCCAAAAACATTCAGTACTTC. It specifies CASSQRGSLAKNIQYF. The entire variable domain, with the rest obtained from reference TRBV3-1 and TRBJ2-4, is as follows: DTAVSQTPKYLVTQMGNDKSIKCEQNLGHDTMYWYKQDSKKFLKIMFSYNNKELIINETVPNRFSPKSPDKAHLNLHINSLELGDSAVYFCASSQRGSLAKNIQYFGAGTRLSVL.

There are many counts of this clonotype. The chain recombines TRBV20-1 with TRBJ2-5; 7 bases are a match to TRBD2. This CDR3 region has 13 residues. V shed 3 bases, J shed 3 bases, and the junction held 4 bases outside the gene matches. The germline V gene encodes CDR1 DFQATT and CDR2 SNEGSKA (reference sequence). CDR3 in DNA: TGCAGTGCTAGTCTGCGGGGGAAAGAGACCCAGTACTTC. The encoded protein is CSASLRGKETQYF.

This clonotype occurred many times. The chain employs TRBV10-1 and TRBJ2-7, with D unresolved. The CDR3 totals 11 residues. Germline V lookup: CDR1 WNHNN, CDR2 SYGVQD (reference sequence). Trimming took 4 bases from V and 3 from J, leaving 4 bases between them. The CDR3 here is CASSGGYEQYF. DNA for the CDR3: TGCGCCAGCAGTGGAGGCTACGAGCAGTACTTC.

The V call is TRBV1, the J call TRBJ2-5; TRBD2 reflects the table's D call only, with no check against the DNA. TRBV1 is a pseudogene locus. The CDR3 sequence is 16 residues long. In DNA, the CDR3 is TGCACCAGCAGCCCCAAGACTAGCGGGACTGAAGAGACCCAGTACTTC. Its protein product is CTSSPKTSGTEETQYF.